This T cell receptor beta chain was sequenced in a study of T cell changes during pregnancy in multiple sclerosis. Sequencing was performed with immunoSEQ multiplex PCR; in TCRdb, only in-frame clones are kept and a portion is missing. The data contain 35,000 to 45,000 clones, 85% to 95% of them singletons. The V end was cut by 0 bases, the J end by 4 bases, with 6 bases between. CDR3 length: 13 amino acids. The germline CDR1 and CDR2 sequences are SGDLS and YYNGEE. The rearrangement links TRBV9 to TRBJ2-3; D is ambiguous. Sequencing was done on a sample of peripheral blood. This receptor was identified in a female donor with multiple sclerosis, enrolled in a pregnancy study. The CDR3 region has the DNA TGTGCCAGCAGCGTAGAACCCCCAGATACGCAGTATTTT. It specifies CASSVEPPDTQYF.